These T cell receptor beta chains were read from a single sample in a study of cytomegalovirus exposure and HLA in healthy donors. TCRdb's copy holds only in-frame clones and misses some; the assay was immunoSEQ multiplex PCR. The sample has roughly 100,000 clones; more than 65% are singletons. The specimen sequenced was PBMCs. These receptors were obtained from a human donor in good health. Each CDR3 is given with its conserved first and last residue. Each record gives: D gene, J gene, V gene, clone size, CDR3 length, CDR3 protein, CDR3 DNA. A D gene is named only where the DNA matches it firmly. A clone size is listed for some rows: how often the clone was seen (once, few, many), or a class if it is expanded.

-	TRBJ2-7	TRBV7-9	-	15	CASSLSGPSSYEQYF	TGTGCCAGCAGCTTGAGCGGGCCAAGCTCCTACGAGCAGTACTTC
-	TRBJ1-4	TRBV4-1	-	14	CASSQDPRIEKLFF	TGCGCCAGCAGCCAAGATCCCAGAATTGAAAAACTGTTTTTT
-	TRBJ2-3	TRBV21-1	-	14	CASSKIGLTDTQYF	TGTGCCAGCAGCAAGATTGGCCTCACAGATACGCAGTATTTT
-	TRBJ1-3	TRBV19	-	18	CASSIDRGNRISGNTIYF	TGTGCCAGTAGTATAGACAGGGGTAACAGAATCTCTGGAAACACCATATATTTT
TRBD2	TRBJ2-1	TRBV29-1	-	12	CSVGLVTDEQFF	TGCAGCGTAGGACTAGTAACGGATGAGCAGTTCTTC
TRBD1	TRBJ2-2	TRBV5-8	-	16	CASSRPGTGNTGELFF	TGTGCCAGCAGCAGGCCCGGGACAGGAAACACCGGGGAGCTGTTTTTT
-	TRBJ2-1	TRBV9	-	15	CASSVASGGLDEQFF	TGTGCCAGCAGCGTAGCCAGCGGAGGCTTGGATGAGCAGTTCTTC
-	TRBJ2-3	TRBV6-5	-	15	CASRSDTISTDTQYF	TGTGCCAGCAGGTCTGACACCATCAGCACAGATACGCAGTATTTT
-	TRBJ1-5	TRBV6-1	-	14	CASRTTGTRQPQHF	TGTGCCAGCAGAACCACAGGGACAAGACAGCCCCAGCATTTT
-	TRBJ1-1	TRBV6-5	few	14	CATVERGRNTEAFF	TGTGCCACGGTCGAACGGGGAAGGAACACTGAAGCTTTCTTT
TRBD2	TRBJ2-1	TRBV28	-	15	CASSPGLAEYNEQFF	TGTGCCAGCAGTCCCGGACTAGCGGAATACAATGAGCAGTTCTTC
TRBD2	TRBJ2-1	TRBV9	-	19	CASSVDGGRARGSYNEQFF	TGTGCCAGCAGCGTAGATGGTGGGAGGGCCCGGGGCTCCTACAATGAGCAGTTCTTC
-	TRBJ2-1	TRBV7-9	-	17	CASSLSLTGGLTNEQFF	TGTGCCAGCAGCTTAAGCCTTACGGGGGGCCTTACTAATGAGCAGTTCTTC
-	TRBJ1-5	TRBV12-5	-	13	CASGLGGGQPQHF	TGTGCTAGTGGTTTGGGGGGGGGTCAGCCCCAGCATTTT
TRBD2	TRBJ2-3	TRBV9	-	15	CASSVAGGPADTQYF	TGTGCCAGCAGCGTAGCGGGAGGGCCGGCAGATACGCAGTATTTT
TRBD1	TRBJ1-6	TRBV28	-	14	CASRRQGGRSPLHF	TGTGCCAGCAGAAGACAGGGGGGGAGGTCACCCCTCCACTTT
-	TRBJ2-3	TRBV5-5	-	16	CASSHRPQAHTDTQYF	TGTGCCAGCAGCCACCGACCTCAGGCTCATACAGATACGCAGTATTTT
-	TRBJ1-5	TRBV5-1	-	15	CASSLEPGSNQPQHF	TGCGCCAGCAGCTTGGAACCGGGGTCCAATCAGCCCCAGCATTTT
TRBD1	TRBJ2-3	TRBV11-2	once	14	CASSGTGEVDTQYF	TGTGCCAGCAGCGGGACAGGGGAGGTAGATACGCAGTATTTT
TRBD1	TRBJ1-2	TRBV29-1	-	11	CSVDRDYGYTF	TGCAGCGTCGACAGGGACTATGGCTACACCTTC
-	TRBJ1-1	TRBV9	-	15	CASRILSGVDSEAFF	TGTGCCAGCAGGATACTCTCAGGGGTCGATTCTGAAGCTTTCTTT
TRBD2	TRBJ2-1	TRBV7-7	few	17	CASSPSGTSGRSNEQFF	TGTGCCAGCAGCCCCAGCGGGACTAGCGGGAGGTCCAACGAGCAGTTCTTC
TRBD1	TRBJ1-4	TRBV10-3	-	15	CAISDPDRGSEKLFF	TGTGCCATCAGTGACCCCGACAGGGGTAGTGAAAAACTGTTTTTT
-	TRBJ1-5	TRBV5-1	-	13	CASSRTVNQPQHF	TGCGCCAGCAGCAGGACAGTTAATCAGCCCCAGCATTTT
-	TRBJ1-6	TRBV6-9	-	11	CASRGGSPLHF	TGTGCCAGCAGGGGGGGTTCACCCCTCCACTTT
-	TRBJ2-7	TRBV19	-	16	CASSPTGPGRTYEQYF	TGTGCCAGTAGCCCCACCGGGCCAGGGCGGACCTACGAGCAGTACTTC
-	TRBJ1-5	TRBV7-8	-	13	CASSLVAREPQHF	TGTGCCAGCAGCTTAGTCGCGAGGGAGCCCCAGCATTTT
TRBD1	TRBJ1-1	TRBV20-1	once	11	CSARGEGAAFF	TGCAGTGCTAGAGGAGAGGGGGCAGCTTTCTTT
-	TRBJ1-2	TRBV2	-	16	CASMAGALPANYGYTF	TGTGCCAGCATGGCAGGGGCCCTTCCAGCTAACTATGGCTACACCTTC
-	TRBJ2-5	TRBV5-4	-	14	CASSIGAGGETQYF	TGTGCCAGCAGCATTGGGGCAGGTGGGGAGACCCAGTACTTC
-	TRBJ1-2	TRBV28	-	12	CASLPAGYGYTF	TGTGCCAGCCTGCCGGCGGGTTATGGCTACACCTTC
-	TRBJ2-2	TRBV19	-	13	CASTPVAPGELFF	TGTGCCAGTACCCCCGTGGCTCCCGGGGAGCTGTTTTTT
-	TRBJ2-2	TRBV5-1	-	15	CASSLMGTDTGELFF	TGCGCCAGCAGCTTGATGGGCACGGACACCGGGGAGCTGTTTTTT
TRBD1	TRBJ1-5	TRBV5-6	-	16	CASSRTGTGDRQPQHF	TGTGCCAGCAGCCGGACCGGGACAGGGGACCGTCAGCCCCAGCATTTT
TRBD1	TRBJ1-5	TRBV18	-	18	CASSPRSTGGSSNQPQHF	TGTGCCAGCTCACCACGGTCGACAGGGGGGTCTAGCAATCAGCCCCAGCATTTT